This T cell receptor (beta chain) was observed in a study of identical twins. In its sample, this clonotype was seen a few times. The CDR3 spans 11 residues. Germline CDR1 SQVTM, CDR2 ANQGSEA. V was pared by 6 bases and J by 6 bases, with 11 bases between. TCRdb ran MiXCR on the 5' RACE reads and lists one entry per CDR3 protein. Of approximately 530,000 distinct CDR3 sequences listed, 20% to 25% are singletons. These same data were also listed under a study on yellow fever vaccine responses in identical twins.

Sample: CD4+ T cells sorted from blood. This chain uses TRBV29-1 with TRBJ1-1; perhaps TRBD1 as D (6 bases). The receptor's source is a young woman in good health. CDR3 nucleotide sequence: TGCAGCGTCGAGCGGACAGCTGAAGCTTTCTTT. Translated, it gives CSVERTAEAFF.